This T cell receptor (beta chain) was obtained from a study of blood T cell repertoires in COVID-19. This clone has only a few counts. Source study methods: Amplification with reference gene primers provided the estimates of nucleated cell counts. The protocol was immunoSEQ multiplex PCR, while the TCRdb copy is restricted to in-frame clones and leaves out a portion. V, J and clone size are those of that table, while D and trimming were read from the DNA. The repertoire includes about 170,000 clones, about 74% of them detected once, and 3% sits in the top ten. The sequencing sample was made of peripheral blood. The TCR comes from a woman of 80 years or more with acute or convalescent COVID-19.

CDR3 sequence reads: CASSADLGQSYEQYF. The CDR3 region has the DNA TGTGCCAGCAGTGCGGACTTGGGACAGTCTTACGAGCAGTACTTC. The chain combines TRBV2 with TRBJ2-7, with 7 bases aligning to TRBD1. Germline V gene lookup returns CDR1 SNHLY and CDR2 FYNNEI. CDR3 length: 15 residues. Losses at the gene ends were 4 bases for V and 4 bases for J; bases not matched to a gene: 10.